The T cell receptor beta chain described here comes from a study of blood T cell repertoires in COVID-19. As for the study in general: Specimens from acute and convalescent COVID-19 originated in the United States, Italy and Spain.

V lost 6 bases and J lost 3; bases outside the gene matches: 8. Germline V gene sequence: CDR1 SNHLY, CDR2 FYNNEI. This CDR3 region has 15 residues. In the study's own analysis: Amplification of reference gene primers provided the estimated nucleated cell counts. TCRdb keeps only in-frame clones here, not all; method: immunoSEQ multiplex PCR. That table furnishes V, J and clone size, whereas the DNA furnished D and trimming. The sample has about 40,000 clones; approximately 90% are singletons. This sequence was found in a man aged 55 to 69 with active COVID-19. The sample comprised peripheral blood. The rearrangement links TRBV2 to TRBJ1-5, with 7 nucleotides matching TRBD1. CDR3 in amino acids: CASRADRAVNQPQHF. CDR3 DNA sequence: TGTGCCAGCAGGGCTGACAGGGCGGTCAATCAGCCCCAGCATTTT.